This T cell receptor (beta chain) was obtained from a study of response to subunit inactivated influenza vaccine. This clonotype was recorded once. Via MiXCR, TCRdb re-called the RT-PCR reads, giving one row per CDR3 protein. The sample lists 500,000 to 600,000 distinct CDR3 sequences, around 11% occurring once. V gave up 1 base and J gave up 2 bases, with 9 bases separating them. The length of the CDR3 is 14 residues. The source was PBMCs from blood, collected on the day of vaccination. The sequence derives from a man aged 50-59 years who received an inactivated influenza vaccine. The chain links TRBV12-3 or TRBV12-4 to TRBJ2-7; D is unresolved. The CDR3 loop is CASSLGAETYEQYF. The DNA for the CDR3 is TGTGCCAGCAGTTTAGGGGCAGAAACCTACGAGCAGTACTTC.